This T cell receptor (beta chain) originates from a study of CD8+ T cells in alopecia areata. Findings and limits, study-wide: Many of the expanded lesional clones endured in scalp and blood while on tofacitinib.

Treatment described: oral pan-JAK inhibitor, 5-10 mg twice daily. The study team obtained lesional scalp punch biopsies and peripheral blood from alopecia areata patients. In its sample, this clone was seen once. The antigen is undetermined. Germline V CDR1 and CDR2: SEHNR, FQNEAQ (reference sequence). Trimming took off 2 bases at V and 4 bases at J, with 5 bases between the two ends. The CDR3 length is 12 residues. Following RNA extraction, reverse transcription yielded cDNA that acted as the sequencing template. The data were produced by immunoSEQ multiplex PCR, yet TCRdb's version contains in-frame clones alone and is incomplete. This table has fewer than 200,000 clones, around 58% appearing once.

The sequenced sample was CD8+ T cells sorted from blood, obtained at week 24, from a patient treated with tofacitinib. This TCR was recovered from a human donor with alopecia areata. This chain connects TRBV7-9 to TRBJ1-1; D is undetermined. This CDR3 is CASSLFTTEAFF. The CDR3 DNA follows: TGTGCCAGCAGCTTATTCACCACTGAAGCTTTCTTT.